This T cell receptor beta chain appears in the sequencing data of a study of T cell clones after liver transplantation. Germline CDR1 SNHLY, CDR2 FYNNEI. Trimming took off 7 bases at V and 0 bases at J, with 9 bases between the two ends. The CDR3 contains 14 residues. About this clone itself: Its antigen remains unidentified.

Profiled with immunoSEQ multiplex PCR; TCRdb holds only in-frame clones, not every one. The data contain about 99,000 clones, about 81% of them singletons. Findings and caveats of the study: The donor-reactive repertoire was only partly measurable in two subjects, lacking donor cells.

The TCR originated in a human patient who received a liver transplant. Some T cells may possibly be graft donor cells. This chain uses TRBV2 with TRBJ1-4; no clear D. Source: CD4+ T cells from blood, taken 45 to 50 months after liver transplant. CDR3: CASKPGTTNEKLFF. In DNA form, the CDR3 reads TGTGCCAGCAAACCAGGCACAACTAATGAAAAACTGTTTTTT.